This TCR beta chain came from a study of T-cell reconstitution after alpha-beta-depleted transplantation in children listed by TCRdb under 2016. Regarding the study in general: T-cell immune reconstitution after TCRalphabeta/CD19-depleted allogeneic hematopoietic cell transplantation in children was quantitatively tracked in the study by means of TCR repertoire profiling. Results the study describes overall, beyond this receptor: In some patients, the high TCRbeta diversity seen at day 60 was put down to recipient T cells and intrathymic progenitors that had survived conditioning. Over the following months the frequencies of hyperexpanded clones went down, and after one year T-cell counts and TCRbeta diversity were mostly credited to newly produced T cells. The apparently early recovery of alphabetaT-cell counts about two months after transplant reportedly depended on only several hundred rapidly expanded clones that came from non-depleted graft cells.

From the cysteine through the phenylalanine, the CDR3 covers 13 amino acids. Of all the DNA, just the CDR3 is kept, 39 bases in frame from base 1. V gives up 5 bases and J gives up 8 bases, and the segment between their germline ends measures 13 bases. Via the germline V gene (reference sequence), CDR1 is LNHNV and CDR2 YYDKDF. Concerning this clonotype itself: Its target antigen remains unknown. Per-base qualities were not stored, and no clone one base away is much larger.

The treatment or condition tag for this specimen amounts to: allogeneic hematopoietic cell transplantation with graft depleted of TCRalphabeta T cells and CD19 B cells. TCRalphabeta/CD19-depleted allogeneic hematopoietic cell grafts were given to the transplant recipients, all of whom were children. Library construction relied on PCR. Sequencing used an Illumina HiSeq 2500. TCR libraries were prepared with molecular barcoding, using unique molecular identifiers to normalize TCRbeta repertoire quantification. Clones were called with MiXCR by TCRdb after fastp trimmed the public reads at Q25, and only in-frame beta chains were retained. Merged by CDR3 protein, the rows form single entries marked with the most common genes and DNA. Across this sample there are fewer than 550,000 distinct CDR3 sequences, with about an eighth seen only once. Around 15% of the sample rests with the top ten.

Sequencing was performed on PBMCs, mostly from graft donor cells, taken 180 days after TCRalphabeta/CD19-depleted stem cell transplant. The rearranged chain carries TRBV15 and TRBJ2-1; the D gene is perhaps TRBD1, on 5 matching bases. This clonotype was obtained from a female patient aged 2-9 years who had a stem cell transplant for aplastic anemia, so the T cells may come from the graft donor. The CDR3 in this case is CATSRRQPDEQFF. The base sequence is TGTGCCACCAGCCGGAGACAGCCTGATGAGCAGTTCTTC.